The T cell receptor (beta chain) under discussion was sequenced for a study of blood T cell repertoires in COVID-19. For the study at large: Collection of acute and convalescent COVID-19 samples took place in the United States, Italy and Spain.

The CDR3 has 17 residues. V was trimmed by 3 bases and J by 0 bases, leaving 15 bases between them. CDR1 LGHNT and CDR2 FRNRAP come from the germline V gene. Per the original data handling: Amplification of reference gene primers was used by the study to estimate nucleated cell counts. The protocol was immunoSEQ multiplex PCR, while the TCRdb copy is restricted to in-frame clones and leaves out a portion. V, J and clone size reflect that table, while D and trimming were determined from the DNA. The sample shows under 450,000 clones, 80% to 90% of them seen only once. All recovered Cohort 3 donors got two negative PCRs, got clearance, or saw symptom resolution.

The rearrangement links TRBV12-5 to TRBJ1-3; maybe TRBD1 (6 bases). The receptor was isolated from a young man who had recovered from COVID-19. Sequencing was done on a sample of PBMCs or T cells enriched from blood (not recorded which). The CDR3 loop is CASGLPDRPSSGNTIYF. Here the CDR3 DNA reads TGTGCTAGTGGTTTACCCGACAGGCCTAGCTCTGGAAACACCATATATTTT.